The clone carrying this T cell receptor beta chain appeared many times. Its specificity is not known. RNA transcripts were the template for amplifying TCR beta CDR3 regions. HTBI primers were used for first-round RT-PCR of the TCR CDR3. MiXCR, run by TCRdb on the multiplex PCR reads, gives a single entry per CDR3 protein. The sample consists of around 300,000 distinct CDR3 sequences, about an eighth of them appearing once. This entry belongs to a study of T cells in Graves' hyperthyroidism and ophthalmopathy. Study-wide points: The model forecast ophthalmopathy, anticipating it by a median approximately 6 months before onset.

Used for diagnoses were clinical symptoms, serum thyroxine and TRAb, thyroid ultrasound and orbital computed tomography. Source material for PBMCs was less than 12 ml fresh peripheral blood. This CDR3 has 11 residues. The V gene lost 6 bases and the J gene lost 6 bases, with 11 bases spanning the gap. CDR1 SQVTM and CDR2 ANQGSEA come from the germline V gene. The sample consisted of blood. The clonotype comes from a woman aged 30 to 39 with Graves' hyperthyroidism that later progressed to Graves' ophthalmopathy. The V and J genes are TRBV29-1 and TRBJ1-1; maybe TRBD1 (5 bases). In nucleotides, the CDR3 is TGCAGCGTAGAGGGGCCAGCTGAAGCTTTCTTT. Amino acid sequence: CSVEGPAEAFF.